The source of this TCR beta chain is a study of OX40 agonist ivuxolimab in advanced cancers. In the study overall: Those treated in dose escalation had hepatocellular carcinoma, melanoma, renal cell cancer or head and neck cancer. Partial responses were seen in three patients, one with hepatocellular carcinoma and two with cutaneous melanoma.

The germline V gene encodes CDR1 MNHEY and CDR2 SVGAGI. CDR3 length: 11 amino acids. V was shortened by 7 bases and J by 3 bases, with 7 bases between the two germline ends. Some clones are missing from TCRdb's copy, which holds only in-frame ones; the method was immunoSEQ multiplex PCR. The profile shows about 73,000 clones, roughly 90% of them singletons. Sequenced here: CD4+ or CD8+ T cells sorted from blood, sampled in a trial of the OX40 agonist ivuxolimab. The sequence came from an adult with an advanced solid tumor such as melanoma, head and neck, liver or kidney cancer. V is TRBV6-5 and J is TRBJ2-7; D uncertain. The CDR3: CASTDGYEQYF. The CDR3, as DNA: TGTGCCAGCACCGACGGCTACGAGCAGTACTTC.